Following are 9 T cell receptor beta chains from one sample sequenced in a study of molecular identifiers for immune sequencing clone quantification. TCRdb analysed the PCR reads with MiXCR anew, one entry per CDR3 protein. The repertoire consists of 460,000 or so distinct CDR3 sequences, with 25% occurring once and the leading ten covering approximately 0.8%. The sample comprised naive CD8+ T cells from blood, with Jurkat cell RNA spiked in. Noted subset: FACS-sorted CD8+CD4-CCR7+CD45RA+ naive T cells. Receptors were obtained from a human donor in good health. Some libraries in this study had Jurkat cell RNA spiked in.

This clonotype has only a few counts. Here the CDR3 DNA reads TGTGCCAGCAGCAAAGAGATTAGTATGACAGAAATAGCCAAAAACATTCAGTACTTC. Protein: CASSKEISMTEIAKNIQYF. The chain couples TRBV21-1 to TRBJ2-4; the table calls TRBD1, which could not be checked here. TRBV21-1 is a pseudogene locus. The CDR3 runs to 19 residues.

There are many counts of this clonotype. In DNA form, the CDR3 reads TGTGCCAGCAGTTACTCGATTCAGGGGTTTAGGGATCAGCCCCAGCATTTT. Its translation: CASSYSIQGFRDQPQHF. The rearrangement uses TRBV6-2 or TRBV6-3 and TRBJ1-5; D is perhaps TRBD1 (6 bases). Germline V gene sequence: CDR1 MNHEY, CDR2 SVGEGT. This CDR3 has 17 amino acids. V lost 0 bases, J lost 5 bases, and 17 bases lay in between.

This clonotype was counted only a few times. The chain is built from TRBV15 and TRBJ1-4; 9 bases line up with TRBD1. Unmatched junction bases numbered 18, after V lost 0 bases and J lost 7 bases. The CDR3 sequence is 20 residues long. Germline lookup yields CDR1 LNHNV and CDR2 YYDKDF (reference sequence). The chain's CDR3 is CATSRDIGLTHGTGSEKLFF. The CDR3 DNA reads as TGTGCCACCAGCAGAGATATAGGATTAACCCACGGGACAGGGAGTGAAAAACTGTTTTTT. Combining the CDR3 with reference TRBV15 and TRBJ1-4 gives the whole variable domain DAMVIQNPRYQVTQFGKPVTLSCSQTLNHNVMYWYQQKSSQAPKLLFHYYDKDFNNEADTPDNFQSRRPNTSFCFLDIRSPGLGDTAMYLCATSRDIGLTHGTGSEKLFFGSGTQLSVL.

This clonotype was seen at least ten times. The rearrangement links TRBV6-5 to TRBJ2-3, with TRBD2 matching over 9 bases. The CDR3 spans 16 residues. Germline loops: CDR1 MNHEY, CDR2 SVGAGI. The ends lost 1 base at V and 0 bases at J; junction bases unmatched: 2. The CDR3 DNA sequence: TGTGCCAGCAGTTACTTGGCGGGGGGGAGCACAGATACGCAGTATTTT. Its protein product is CASSYLAGGSTDTQYF.

This clonotype has a count of ten or more. The chain couples TRBV27 to TRBJ1-1; 8 nucleotides agree with TRBD1. V trimming: 3 bases; J trimming: 3 bases; junction bases outside the gene matches: 6. The CDR3 runs to 15 residues. The V gene's germline CDR1 is MNHEY and CDR2 SMNVEV (reference sequence). The CDR3 region is CASSFSTGVYTEAFF. The CDR3 DNA follows: TGTGCCAGCAGTTTCTCGACAGGGGTCTACACTGAAGCTTTCTTT.

This clonotype was recorded at least ten times. Here the CDR3 reads CASSPQDSDYEQYF. CDR3 nucleotides: TGTGCCAGCAGCCCCCAGGACTCCGACTACGAGCAGTACTTC. The rearrangement uses TRBV7-2 and TRBJ2-7, with TRBD2 as a possible D gene (5 bases). The germline V and J ends were trimmed by 5 bases and 3 bases, with 14 bases remaining between them. CDR1 SGHTA and CDR2 FQGNSA come from the germline V gene. The CDR3 runs to 14 residues.

The chain carries TRBV24-1 and TRBJ2-7; 12 positions match TRBD2. The J segment lost 6 bases and the V segment lost 7 bases, leaving 9 bases of the junction unmatched. This CDR3 is 15 amino acids long. CDR1 is KGHDR, CDR2 SFDVKD, per germline. The CDR3 nucleotides read TGTGCCACCAGCGGACGGACTAGCGGGGCGGGCGAGCAGTACTTC. Its translation is CATSGRTSGAGEQYF.

This chain uses TRBV6-6 with TRBJ2-5; D may be TRBD1 or TRBD2 (6 bases each). CDR3 length: 14 amino acids. Germline CDR1 is MNHNY and CDR2 is SVGAGI (reference sequence). V was trimmed by 5 bases and J by 5 bases, leaving 15 bases between them. CDR3 DNA: TGTGCCAGCAGTCTCTTCGGGGGCGGGGAGACCCAGTACTTC. Protein product: CASSLFGGGETQYF.

The rearrangement uses TRBV10-3 and TRBJ2-7, with a possible D match to TRBD2 (5 bases). There are 15 residues in the CDR3. Germline-derived CDR1 and CDR2 are ENHRY and SYGVKD. Trimming left V 10 bases short and J 6 bases short, with 25 bases between. The CDR3 region is CATQITSNAIFEQYF. CDR3 in DNA: TGTGCCACGCAAATTACTAGTAATGCCATATTCGAGCAGTACTTC.